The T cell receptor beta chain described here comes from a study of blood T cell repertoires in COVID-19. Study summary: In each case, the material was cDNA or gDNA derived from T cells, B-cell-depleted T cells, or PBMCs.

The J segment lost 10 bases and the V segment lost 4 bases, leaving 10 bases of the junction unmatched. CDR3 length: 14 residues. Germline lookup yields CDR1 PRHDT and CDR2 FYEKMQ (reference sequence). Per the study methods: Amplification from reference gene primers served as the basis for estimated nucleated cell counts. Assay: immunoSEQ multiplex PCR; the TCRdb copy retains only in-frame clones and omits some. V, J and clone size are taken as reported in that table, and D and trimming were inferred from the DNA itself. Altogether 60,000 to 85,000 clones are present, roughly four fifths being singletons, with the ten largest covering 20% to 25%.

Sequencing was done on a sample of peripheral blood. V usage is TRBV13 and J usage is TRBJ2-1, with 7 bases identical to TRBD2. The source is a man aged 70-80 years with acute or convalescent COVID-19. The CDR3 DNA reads TGTGCCAGCAGCTGGGGGGGAGCTAGCGTCGAGCAGTTCTTC. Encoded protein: CASSWGGASVEQFF.